Reported below is one TCR beta chain. It has no known antigen specificity. Qualities for individual bases were not recorded, and no much larger clone is one base off. Participants in the prospective study were aged about 18 to 95 years, lived in about two dozen United States geographic areas, and enrolled through a virtual design. In the prospective study, participants were assigned to cohorts based on the clinical history participants reported in a screening survey and a study questionnaire. Recovered participants in ImmuneRACE Cohort 3 were defined as having two consecutive negative NP/OP PCR tests, clearance from a healthcare professional, or resolution of symptoms. Mobile phlebotomists in the prospective study collected whole blood, serum and a nasopharyngeal or oropharyngeal swab from every participant. Additional blood draws and questionnaires over a 2-month period could optionally be provided by prospective study participants. Prospective study blood samples were shipped either frozen or at room temperature before DNA extraction.

The immunoSEQ Assay, a bias-controlled multiplex PCR, was used to amplify TCRbeta CDR3 regions from genomic DNA. As for how the authors treated the data: Within the assay, amplification of reference gene primers was used to estimate how many nucleated cells each sample contained. To quantify the absolute abundance of each unique TCRbeta CDR3 rearrangement, sequence reads were collapsed and filtered. For each sample, productive Simpson clonality was calculated by taking the square root of Simpson's diversity index across productive rearrangements. The immuneACCESS repertoire file appears here via TCRdb, limited to in-frame rearrangements. These files lack a portion of the clones; in checked studies, under half of the deficit traces to unresolved V genes, and the cause of the others is not known. For V, J and clone size, that table is used; D and trimming come from the DNA. The sample table holds 150,000 to 200,000 clones, of which over 75% were seen once. The top ten clonotypes cover around 10% of the sample.

This entry is derived from a study of blood T cell repertoires in COVID-19 (dated by TCRdb to the early 2020s). A note on the overall study: The collaborator samples originated in the United States, Italy and Spain and spanned the acute and convalescent phases of COVID-19. Where HLA class I and class II types were available, the types were taken from metadata supplied by the sample provider, not from assay-based typing. Sample metadata almost always included a de-identified subject ID, COVID-19 status, age in years and sex. Samples came from the ongoing ImmuneRACE study (first 160 participants) plus 1,254 subjects from 6 global collaborators. The material from the prospective study consisted of cDNA or gDNA derived from T cells, B-cell-depleted T cells, or PBMCs. A freely available public database, intended as a resource for researchers studying the immune response to SARS-CoV-2, is where the repertoires were released. The dataset comprised deeply sampled blood TCRbeta repertoires from subjects exposed to, actively infected with, or recovered from COVID-19.

V drops 0 bases and J drops 3 bases, leaving 6 bases in between. From the germline V gene (reference sequence), CDR1 is LNHDA and CDR2 is SQIVND. The CDR3 starts with the cysteine, ends with the phenylalanine, and has 13 residues. Left in the record is the CDR3 DNA by itself, 39 bases read in frame from the first base. Overall study results and their limits: How much clinical and demographic metadata was included differed by source and by participant, and the metadata was provided uncurated.

The receptor's source is a middle-aged man who had recovered from COVID-19. The chain is assembled from TRBV19 and TRBJ2-7, with no reliable assignment of the D segment. Input material: PBMCs or T cells enriched from blood (not recorded which). The CDR3 region reads CASSIDYGYEQYF. The sequenced DNA is TGTGCCAGTAGTATAGACTATGGCTACGAGCAGTACTTC.